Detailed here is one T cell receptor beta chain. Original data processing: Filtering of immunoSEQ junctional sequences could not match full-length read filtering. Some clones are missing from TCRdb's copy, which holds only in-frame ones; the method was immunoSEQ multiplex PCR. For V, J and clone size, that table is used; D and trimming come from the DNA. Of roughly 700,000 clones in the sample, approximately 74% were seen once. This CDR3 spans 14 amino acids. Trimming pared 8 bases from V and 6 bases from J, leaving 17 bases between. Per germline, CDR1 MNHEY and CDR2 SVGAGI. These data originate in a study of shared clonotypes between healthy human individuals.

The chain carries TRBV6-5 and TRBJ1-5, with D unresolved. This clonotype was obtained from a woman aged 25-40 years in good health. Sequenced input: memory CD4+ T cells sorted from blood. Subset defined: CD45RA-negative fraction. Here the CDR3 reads CASGVLGRSQPQHF. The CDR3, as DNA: TGTGCCAGCGGAGTTCTCGGGCGCAGTCAGCCCCAGCATTTT.